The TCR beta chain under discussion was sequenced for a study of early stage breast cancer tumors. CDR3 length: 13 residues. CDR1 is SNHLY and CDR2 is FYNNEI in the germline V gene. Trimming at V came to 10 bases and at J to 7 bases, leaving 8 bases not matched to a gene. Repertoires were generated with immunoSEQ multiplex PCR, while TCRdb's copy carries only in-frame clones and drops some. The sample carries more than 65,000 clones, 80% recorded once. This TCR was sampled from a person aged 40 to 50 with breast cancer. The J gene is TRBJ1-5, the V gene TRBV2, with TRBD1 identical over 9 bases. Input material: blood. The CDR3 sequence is CATSGTGYQPQHF. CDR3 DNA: TGTGCCACCTCCGGGACAGGGTACCAGCCCCAGCATTTT.